Given below is one TCR beta chain in context. Method: immunoSEQ multiplex PCR; TCRdb's copy keeps in-frame clones and lacks some. The sample carries some 1 million clones, 60% to 80% recorded once. The V end lost 5 bases, the J end lost 7 bases, and 14 bases lay between the germline ends. The CDR3 covers 14 residues. CDR1 and CDR2 from the germline V gene are SGHDN and FVKESK. This record comes from a study of shared clonotypes between healthy human individuals. Sequencing used memory CD4+ T cells sorted from blood. Subset of the sample: CD45RA-negative fraction. The chain couples TRBV14 to TRBJ1-4; D is uncertain. The clonotype originates from a man between 18 and 35 years old in good health. CDR3 nucleotide sequence: TGTGCCAGCAGCTCCTATAATAACGGTGAAAAACTGTTTTTT. It yields the protein CASSSYNNGEKLFF.